This T cell receptor (beta chain) was recorded in a study of CD8 T cells in cerebrospinal fluid in Alzheimer's disease (dated by TCRdb to between 2020 and 2021). At the level of the whole study: The study assessed CSF T cell clonal expansion with two single-cell approaches: plate-based nested PCR sequencing and droplet-based sequencing. The CSF gene-expression analysis, which included patients with Parkinson's disease, covered a total of some 24 samples. The study tested whether clonally expanded T cells were present in cerebrospinal fluid from healthy elderly individuals and from patients with neurodegenerative disease. In the droplet-based CSF analysis comparing patients with controls, about 9 healthy controls (about 11,000 cells) and about 9 patients with MCI or Alzheimer's disease (about 9,600 cells) were included.

CDR1 is given as LNHDA and CDR2 as SQIVND, both from the germline V gene (reference sequence). Including cysteine and phenylalanine, the CDR3 has 14 amino acids. No DNA sequence was recorded. The library came from 10x single-cell sequencing. 10X Genomics single-cell V(D)J and 5' gene-expression libraries were used to profile CSF cells. An Illumina NextSeq550 was used to sequence CSF single-cell TCR libraries. On the authors' methods: After V(D)J reads were mapped to the vdj-GRCh38 alts ensemble 2.0.0 reference, the Cell Ranger vdj pipeline was used to analyse the reads. Clonotypes were defined as cell barcodes sharing the same set of productive CDR3 nucleotide sequences. Clonotype information was added to Seurat v3.0 gene-expression metadata to link clonality with transcriptional profiles. CSF cells with more than 1,800 genes, more than 7,500 UMIs or more than 10% mitochondrial reads were excluded. To identify TCRs with known antigen specificity, CDR3-beta sequences were compared against VDJdb. Network analysis of clone sharing used the R package qgraph and included only TCRs with complete alpha and beta chains. The reads, reprocessed by TCRdb, yield one row per CDR3 protein sequence and no DNA. The V and J calls shown here were made by TCRdb, not taken from the authors' results. The table for this sample shows about 1,200 distinct CDR3 sequences. The ten largest clones add up to 8% to 10% of the sample.

General conclusions and limits of the study: The largest CSF clone made up a higher percentage of TCRs in patients with MCI or Alzheimer's disease than in controls. The EBV-specific clones were neither the most highly expanded clones nor enriched among patients. Only samples with detectable clones went into the overall clonality comparison: approximately 11 healthy, 5 MCI, 5 AD, and 6 PD. The authors cautioned that detecting EBV-specific TCRs in CSF does not establish a causal link between EBV and Alzheimer's disease. In pooled data, a highly expanded clone (at least 3% of TCRs) occurred in 1 of 10 healthy subjects versus 4 of 6 Alzheimer's patients.

All participants were free of acute infectious disease and in good physical condition. Neurodegeneration in patients was confirmed with biomarkers including neurofilament, amyloid-beta and tau. A live/dead marker was used to sort live CSF cells for droplet-based sequencing. To pellet immune cells, CSF obtained by lumbar puncture was centrifuged at 300g. CSF samples were checked for red blood cells, and any sample contaminated with blood was excluded. CSF cells were cryopreserved in freezing medium, frozen overnight at -80 °C, and then stored in liquid nitrogen. CSF samples were stored for less than seven months before analysis. As for this clonotype: No antigen is known for it.

The chain is encoded by TRBV19 joined to TRBJ1-5. This TCR came from a human donor with Alzheimer's disease. Specimen: cerebrospinal fluid. The CDR3 corresponds to CASSSAYSNQPQHF.